The rows below give T cell receptor beta chains drawn from one sample of a study of cytomegalovirus exposure and HLA in healthy donors. The data were produced by immunoSEQ multiplex PCR, yet TCRdb's version contains in-frame clones alone and is incomplete. The sample yields some 110,000 clones, 70% to 80% seen once. The sample consisted of PBMCs. The receptors were gathered from a man under 40 in good health and CMV-seropositive. CDR3s include the opening cysteine and the closing phenylalanine or tryptophan. A D gene is named only where the DNA matches it firmly. Rows give clone size only sometimes, using once, few, many, or a class for an expanded clone.

CDR3aa: CASSSPRGTSGGGEQFF
CDR3nt: TGTGCCAGCAGTTCACCGAGAGGGACTAGCGGGGGGGGTGAGCAGTTCTTC
d_gene: TRBD2
j_gene: TRBJ2-1
v_gene: TRBV27
abundance: NA

CDR3aa: CASRSGLTGTELQSPLHF
CDR3nt: TGTGCAAGTCGCTCCGGATTAACCGGGACAGAGCTACAATCACCCCTCCACTTT
d_gene: NA
j_gene: TRBJ1-6
v_gene: TRBV12-2
abundance: NA

CDR3aa: CASSRQINTGELFF
CDR3nt: TGTGCCAGCAGTAGACAGATAAACACCGGGGAGCTGTTTTTT
d_gene: NA
j_gene: TRBJ2-2
v_gene: TRBV27
abundance: NA

CDR3aa: CASSRPRRGNEQFF
CDR3nt: TGCGCCAGCAGCCGCCCGCGTAGGGGGAATGAGCAGTTCTTC
d_gene: NA
j_gene: TRBJ2-1
v_gene: TRBV4-1
abundance: NA

CDR3aa: CASSPQGARGTEAFF
CDR3nt: TGTGCCAGCTCACCGCAGGGGGCTCGGGGCACTGAAGCTTTCTTT
d_gene: TRBD1
j_gene: TRBJ1-1
v_gene: TRBV18
abundance: NA

CDR3aa: CASSPSPSGNQNEQFF
CDR3nt: TGTGCCAGCAGCCCCTCCCCCAGCGGGAATCAGAATGAGCAGTTCTTC
d_gene: TRBD2
j_gene: TRBJ2-1
v_gene: TRBV9
abundance: NA

CDR3aa: CACDRDRNQPQHF
CDR3nt: TGTGCCTGCGACAGGGACAGGAATCAGCCCCAGCATTTT
d_gene: TRBD1
j_gene: TRBJ1-5
v_gene: TRBV2
abundance: NA

CDR3aa: CASSFLSSGSYNEQFF
CDR3nt: TGTGCCAGCAGCTTTCTCTCTAGCGGCTCCTACAATGAGCAGTTCTTC
d_gene: TRBD2
j_gene: TRBJ2-1
v_gene: TRBV11-1
abundance: few

CDR3aa: CSASSQGNTEAFF
CDR3nt: TGCAGCGCCTCATCTCAGGGGAACACTGAAGCTTTCTTT
d_gene: NA
j_gene: TRBJ1-1
v_gene: TRBV29-1
abundance: NA

CDR3aa: CASSTQLAREGRQYF
CDR3nt: TGTGCCAGCAGCACCCAACTAGCGAGAGAGGGACGGCAGTACTTC
d_gene: TRBD2
j_gene: TRBJ2-7
v_gene: TRBV5-8
abundance: few

CDR3aa: CASSLQGTGELFF
CDR3nt: TGTGCCAGCAGCTTACAGGGGACCGGGGAGCTGTTTTTT
d_gene: NA
j_gene: TRBJ2-2
v_gene: TRBV7-6
abundance: NA

CDR3aa: CASSTWTVETQYF
CDR3nt: TGTGCCAGTAGTACCTGGACAGTCGAGACCCAGTACTTC
d_gene: NA
j_gene: TRBJ2-5
v_gene: TRBV19
abundance: NA

CDR3aa: CASRSPVRGHYGYTF
CDR3nt: TGTGCCAGCAGGTCCCCCGTTCGGGGTCACTATGGCTACACCTTC
d_gene: NA
j_gene: TRBJ1-2
v_gene: TRBV27
abundance: NA

CDR3aa: CASSEFERQGLYNEQFF
CDR3nt: TGTGCCAGCAGTGAATTCGAGAGGCAGGGCCTTTACAATGAGCAGTTCTTC
d_gene: NA
j_gene: TRBJ2-1
v_gene: TRBV25-1
abundance: few

CDR3aa: CASSQSVGAQFF
CDR3nt: TGTGCCAGCAGCCAATCGGTGGGAGCTCAGTTCTTC
d_gene: NA
j_gene: TRBJ2-1
v_gene: TRBV16
abundance: NA

CDR3aa: CASSSTMYYGYTF
CDR3nt: TGTGCCAGCAGTTCCACAATGTACTATGGCTACACCTTC
d_gene: NA
j_gene: TRBJ1-2
v_gene: TRBV6-1
abundance: NA

CDR3aa: CASSGRTSGKLYEQYF
CDR3nt: TGTGCCAGCAGTGGCAGGACTAGCGGGAAGCTGTACGAGCAGTACTTC
d_gene: TRBD2
j_gene: TRBJ2-7
v_gene: TRBV6-1
abundance: NA

CDR3aa: CASRRKRADNQPQHF
CDR3nt: TGTGCCAGCAGACGGAAGAGGGCCGACAATCAGCCCCAGCATTTT
d_gene: NA
j_gene: TRBJ1-5
v_gene: TRBV6-1
abundance: NA

CDR3aa: CASSVVTASGEQFF
CDR3nt: TGTGCCAGCAGCGTAGTGACAGCCTCAGGAGAGCAGTTCTTC
d_gene: NA
j_gene: TRBJ2-1
v_gene: TRBV9
abundance: NA

CDR3aa: CSASHYEQYF
CDR3nt: TGCAGTGCCTCACACTACGAGCAGTACTTC
d_gene: NA
j_gene: TRBJ2-7
v_gene: TRBV20-1
abundance: once

CDR3aa: CASSFAHGGPGTQYF
CDR3nt: TGTGCCAGCAGCTTCGCCCACGGGGGTCCAGGGACCCAGTACTTC
d_gene: NA
j_gene: TRBJ2-5
v_gene: TRBV7-2
abundance: NA

CDR3aa: CASSPTAYYQPQHF
CDR3nt: TGTGCCAGTAGTCCGACAGCTTACTATCAGCCCCAGCATTTT
d_gene: NA
j_gene: TRBJ1-5
v_gene: TRBV19
abundance: NA

CDR3aa: CASSPIVGHEKLFF
CDR3nt: TGTGCCAGCTCGCCGATCGTGGGCCATGAAAAACTGTTTTTT
d_gene: NA
j_gene: TRBJ1-4
v_gene: TRBV18
abundance: NA

CDR3aa: CASSAGDDPYEQYF
CDR3nt: TGCGCCAGCAGCGCAGGGGACGACCCCTACGAGCAGTACTTC
d_gene: NA
j_gene: TRBJ2-7
v_gene: TRBV5-1
abundance: NA

CDR3aa: CASSVGGYYGYTF
CDR3nt: TGTGCCAGCAGCGTGGGGGGATACTATGGCTACACCTTC
d_gene: NA
j_gene: TRBJ1-2
v_gene: TRBV9
abundance: NA

CDR3aa: CARRTSGGTEQYF
CDR3nt: TGTGCCCGTCGGACTAGCGGGGGCACGGAGCAGTACTTC
d_gene: TRBD2
j_gene: TRBJ2-7
v_gene: TRBV30
abundance: NA

CDR3aa: CASSGSGRSSGANGLTF
CDR3nt: TGTGCCAGCAGCGGTAGCGGACGCAGCTCTGGGGCCAACGGCCTGACTTTC
d_gene: NA
j_gene: TRBJ2-6
v_gene: TRBV7-8
abundance: NA

CDR3aa: CASSVGQQETQYF
CDR3nt: TGTGCCAGCAGCGTAGGGCAGCAAGAGACCCAGTACTTC
d_gene: NA
j_gene: TRBJ2-5
v_gene: TRBV9
abundance: NA

CDR3aa: CASSFDRTYEQYF
CDR3nt: TGCGCCAGCAGCTTTGACAGGACCTACGAGCAGTACTTC
d_gene: NA
j_gene: TRBJ2-7
v_gene: TRBV5-1
abundance: NA

CDR3aa: CASSLASEGGADTQYF
CDR3nt: TGCGCCAGCAGCTTGGCTAGCGAGGGAGGCGCAGATACGCAGTATTTT
d_gene: NA
j_gene: TRBJ2-3
v_gene: TRBV5-1
abundance: few

CDR3aa: CASSLAGGPVHADTQYF
CDR3nt: TGTGCCAGCAGCTTAGCGGGGGGGCCGGTACACGCAGATACGCAGTATTTT
d_gene: NA
j_gene: TRBJ2-3
v_gene: TRBV7-9
abundance: NA

CDR3aa: CASSQEGSATYNEQFF
CDR3nt: TGCGCCAGCAGCCAAGAAGGTAGCGCCACCTACAATGAGCAGTTCTTC
d_gene: NA
j_gene: TRBJ2-1
v_gene: TRBV4-3
abundance: NA

CDR3aa: CASSPGQFYQPQHF
CDR3nt: TGTGCCAGCAGTCCCGGACAGTTCTACCAGCCCCAGCATTTT
d_gene: NA
j_gene: TRBJ1-5
v_gene: TRBV27
abundance: NA

CDR3aa: CASSPFGRGGHTGELFF
CDR3nt: TGTGCCAGCAGCCCCTTCGGGCGGGGGGGCCACACCGGGGAGCTGTTTTTT
d_gene: TRBD2
j_gene: TRBJ2-2
v_gene: TRBV5-6
abundance: NA

CDR3aa: CASSFPGGRVSYEQYF
CDR3nt: TGTGCCAGCAGCTTCCCTGGCGGGAGGGTCTCCTACGAGCAGTACTTC
d_gene: TRBD2
j_gene: TRBJ2-7
v_gene: TRBV7-2
abundance: few

CDR3aa: CASSYQGVAYEQYF
CDR3nt: TGCGCCAGCAGCTATCAGGGGGTTGCTTACGAGCAGTACTTC
d_gene: TRBD1
j_gene: TRBJ2-7
v_gene: TRBV5-1
abundance: NA

CDR3aa: CASSATGNPQYF
CDR3nt: TGTGCCAGCAGCGCTACAGGGAACCCGCAGTACTTC
d_gene: NA
j_gene: TRBJ2-7
v_gene: TRBV2
abundance: NA

CDR3aa: CASSFNQGIQETQYF
CDR3nt: TGTGCCAGCAGTTTCAACCAGGGGATCCAAGAGACCCAGTACTTC
d_gene: NA
j_gene: TRBJ2-5
v_gene: TRBV7-2
abundance: few

CDR3aa: CASSYSLAGTDTQYF
CDR3nt: TGTGCCAGCAGTTACTCCCTAGCGGGAACAGATACGCAGTATTTT
d_gene: TRBD2
j_gene: TRBJ2-3
v_gene: TRBV6-6
abundance: NA

CDR3aa: CASSYGLARYEQYF
CDR3nt: TGTGCCAGCAGCTACGGACTAGCGAGGTACGAGCAGTACTTC
d_gene: TRBD2
j_gene: TRBJ2-7
v_gene: TRBV13
abundance: few